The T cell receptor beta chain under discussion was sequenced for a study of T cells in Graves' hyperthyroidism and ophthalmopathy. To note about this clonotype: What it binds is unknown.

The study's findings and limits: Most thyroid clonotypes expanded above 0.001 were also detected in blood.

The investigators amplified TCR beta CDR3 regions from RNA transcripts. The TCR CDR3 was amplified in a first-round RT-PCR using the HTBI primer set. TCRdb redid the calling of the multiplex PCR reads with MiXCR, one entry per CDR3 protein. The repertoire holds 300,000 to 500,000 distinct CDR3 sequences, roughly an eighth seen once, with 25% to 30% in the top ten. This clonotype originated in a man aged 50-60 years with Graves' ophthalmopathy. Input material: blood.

The CDR3 loop is CASSTTGGDSPLHF. CDR3 DNA: TGTGCCAGTAGTACGACAGGCGGAGATTCACCCCTCCACTTT. The chain recombines TRBV19 with TRBJ1-6; D possibly corresponds to TRBD1 (6 bases). Between the trimmed V and J ends, which lost 4 bases and 8 bases, there was a span of 12 bases. CDR1 and CDR2 from the germline V gene are LNHDA and SQIVND (reference sequence). The CDR3 loop spans 14 amino acids.